These 21 T cell receptor beta chains came from one sample sequenced in a study of T cells after yellow fever vaccination. A single record per CDR3 protein comes from TCRdb applying MiXCR to the 5' RACE reads. The sample has 450,000 to 600,000 distinct CDR3 sequences, roughly a sixth seen once; the top ten hold roughly 17%. This specimen was PBMCs, taken 4 to 5 days after the first yellow fever vaccination. The receptors stem from a man between 18 and 29 years old who received the YFV17D yellow fever vaccine.

The CDR3 here is CASSATGQGGSGGYTF. The CDR3 DNA reads as TGTGCCAGCAGCGCTACGGGACAGGGAGGTAGCGGTGGCTACACCTTC. The gene calls are TRBV9 and TRBJ1-2; 9 bases line up with TRBD1. V lost 3 bases, J lost 7 bases, and 13 bases stayed unmatched. The CDR3 loop spans 16 amino acids. Germline CDR1 reads SGDLS; CDR2 reads YYNGEE.

This clonotype was found many times. The chain has TRBV12-3 or TRBV12-4 and TRBJ2-2, with D unresolved. CDR3 length: 13 residues. V dropped 5 bases and J dropped 7 bases, with 11 bases sitting between them. The CDR3 coding sequence is TGTGCCAGCAGTCCTGGTCCGGGCGGGGAGCTGTTTTTT. It yields the protein CASSPGPGGELFF.

This clonotype has more than one count but fewer than ten. The gene calls are TRBV7-2 and TRBJ1-2; possible D gene TRBD1, 5 bases. This CDR3 comprises 13 residues. V lost 4 bases and J lost 8, with 14 bases in between. CDR1 SGHTA and CDR2 FQGNSA come from the germline V gene. CDR3 DNA: TGTGCCAGCAGCTGGGGGATCGGAAAAGGCTACACCTTC. Translated, it gives CASSWGIGKGYTF.

V and J are TRBV5-1 and TRBJ1-2; D remains ambiguous. V lost 0 bases, J lost 8 bases, and 11 bases lay in between. This CDR3 region has 13 residues. Germline lookup yields CDR1 SGHRS and CDR2 YFSETQ. CDR3 bases: TGCGCCAGCAGCTTGGAGTGGGCCAGGGGCTACACCTTC. Translating gives CASSLEWARGYTF.

Only a few counts were recorded for this clonotype. The genes are TRBV2 and TRBJ2-5; D is uncertain. Deletions cut 6 bases from V and 4 bases from J, with 6 bases between. The CDR3 has 11 residues. The germline V gene encodes CDR1 SNHLY and CDR2 FYNNEI. In DNA, the CDR3 is TGTGCCAGCAGGGCCGCAGAGACCCAGTACTTC. Protein product: CASRAAETQYF. The whole variable domain, filled in from reference TRBV2 and TRBJ2-5, reads EPEVTQTPSHQVTQMGQEVILRCVPISNHLYFYWYRQILGQKVEFLVSFYNNEISEKSEIFDDQFSVERPDGSNFTLKIRSTKLEDSAMYFCASRAAETQYFGPGTRLLVL.

The chain couples TRBV7-3 to TRBJ2-1; 12 positions match TRBD2. Trimming took 5 bases from V and 2 from J; bases not matched to a gene: 4. The CDR3 sequence is 16 residues long. CDR1 SGHTA and CDR2 FQGTGA come from the germline V gene. CDR3 loop: CASSRLAGATYNEQFF. The CDR3 DNA is TGTGCCAGCAGCCGACTAGCGGGGGCCACCTACAATGAGCAGTTCTTC.

This clonotype was seen a handful of times. The V gene is TRBV5-5, the J gene TRBJ2-1; 7 bases map to TRBD2. The ends lost 1 base at V and 3 bases at J; junction bases unmatched: 7. The CDR3 has 16 residues. Germline V CDR1 and CDR2: SGHKS, YYEKEE (reference sequence). Here the CDR3 reads CASSLRPWGGYNEQFF. As DNA, the CDR3 is TGTGCCAGCAGCTTGCGGCCCTGGGGGGGCTACAATGAGCAGTTCTTC.

The J gene is TRBJ2-4, the V gene TRBV6-1; 8 bases agree with TRBD1. V lost 6 bases, J lost 5 bases, and 9 bases stayed unmatched. In germline, CDR1 is MNHNS, CDR2 SASEGT. The CDR3 totals 15 residues. CDR3 region: CASSHGQGPQNIQYF. Here the CDR3 DNA reads TGTGCCAGCAGCCACGGACAGGGCCCCCAAAACATTCAGTACTTC.

The sample holds a few counts of this clonotype. This sequence joins TRBV5-1 and TRBJ2-3; 7 bases agree with TRBD2. Germline CDR1 and CDR2: SGHRS and YFSETQ. The V segment lost 1 base and the J segment 5 bases; nucleotides outside the gene matches: 13. The CDR3 extends over 17 amino acids. CDR3 nucleotides: TGCGCCAGCAGCTTGTTTGGGGGGAGGGGCCTTGGAGATACGCAGTATTTT. The encoded protein is CASSLFGGRGLGDTQYF.

This clonotype was counted many times. The chain links TRBV11-2 to TRBJ2-2; D gene unclear. The CDR3 is made up of 13 amino acids. Looked up from germline, CDR1 is SGHAT and CDR2 is FQNNGV. V was cut by 1 base and J by 4 bases, with 4 bases left in between. CDR3 sequence reads: CASSLVRTGELFF. For the CDR3, the DNA is TGTGCCAGCAGCTTAGTACGCACCGGGGAGCTGTTTTTT.

This clonotype was observed a handful of times. V usage is TRBV20-1 and J usage is TRBJ2-1; 16 nucleotides match TRBD2. V was pared by 4 bases and J by 2 bases, with 5 bases of the junction left unmatched. Germline V gene sequence: CDR1 DFQATT, CDR2 SNEGSKA (reference sequence). The CDR3 contains 17 residues. DNA for the CDR3: TGCAGTGCTAAACCGGGACTAGCGGGGGGGGCCTACAATGAGCAGTTCTTC. It yields the protein CSAKPGLAGGAYNEQFF.

This sequence joins TRBV7-3 and TRBJ2-2; D remains unclear. Trimming took off 5 bases at V and 2 bases at J, with 6 bases between the two ends. The CDR3 spans 13 residues. CDR1 SGHTA and CDR2 FQGTGA come from the germline V gene. This CDR3 reads CASSPSNTGELFF. For the CDR3, the DNA is TGTGCCAGCAGCCCGTCAAACACCGGGGAGCTGTTTTTT. The full variable domain, with the rest looked up from reference TRBV7-3 and TRBJ2-2, is GAGVSQTPSNKVTEKGKYVELRCDPISGHTALYWYRQSLGQGPEFLIYFQGTGAADDSGLPNDRFFAVRPEGSVSTLKIQRTERGDSAVYLCASSPSNTGELFFGEGSRLTVL.

This clonotype was detected a few times. J is TRBJ2-7 and V is TRBV11-2; D unclear. The CDR3 has 10 amino acids. Trimming took 5 bases from V and 4 from J, leaving 3 bases between them. CDR1 is SGHAT and CDR2 is FQNNGV in the germline V gene. CDR3 region: CASSRYEQYF. As DNA, the CDR3 is TGTGCCAGCAGCCGATACGAGCAGTACTTC.

V gene TRBV10-3 combines with J gene TRBJ2-7, with TRBD2 identical over 8 bases. Germline values: CDR1 ENHRY, CDR2 SYGVKD. This CDR3 contains 14 residues. The ends lost 4 bases at V and 3 bases at J; junction bases unmatched: 5. CDR3 nucleotide sequence: TGTGCCATCAGTGGTCGGGGGGGCATCTACGAGCAGTACGTC. Protein product: CAISGRGGIYEQYV.

This clonotype was seen a few times. The chain has TRBV4-1 and TRBJ2-3, with D possibly matching TRBD1 (5 bases). The CDR3 spans 13 residues. V was shortened by 3 bases and J by 6 bases, with 10 bases between the two germline ends. Per germline, CDR1 MGHRA and CDR2 YSYEKL. CDR3 residues: CASSQLGLDTQYF. The CDR3 DNA follows: TGCGCCAGCAGCCAGTTGGGGCTCGATACGCAGTATTTT.

The genes are TRBV10-3 and TRBJ2-5, with D tentatively TRBD1 or TRBD2 (5 bases each). Deletions cut 3 bases from V and 6 bases from J, with 11 bases between. This CDR3 is built from 13 residues. Germline V lookup: CDR1 ENHRY, CDR2 SYGVKD. CDR3 coding DNA: TGTGCCATCAGTGATAGCAGGGAGAAGACCCAGTACTTC. Residues: CAISDSREKTQYF.

This sequence joins TRBV28 and TRBJ2-1; 7 bases are shared with TRBD2. The CDR3 runs 15 residues. Germline V CDR1 and CDR2: MDHEN, SYDVKM. The ends lost 4 bases at V and 9 bases at J; junction bases unmatched: 12. CDR3 residues: CASSYPGGWLGEQFF. As DNA, the CDR3 is TGTGCCAGCAGTTACCCGGGGGGTTGGTTGGGTGAGCAGTTCTTC.

This clonotype was found a few times. This chain joins TRBV12-3 or TRBV12-4 and TRBJ1-5, with no clear D. This CDR3 contains 13 residues. Trimming cost V 2 bases and J 5 bases, with 7 bases left between them. The CDR3 sequence is CASSLNPDQPQHF. CDR3 sequence (DNA): TGTGCCAGCAGTTTAAATCCGGATCAGCCCCAGCATTTT.

This clonotype was observed a handful of times. The chain uses TRBV20-1 and TRBJ2-1, with 7 bases aligning to TRBD2. Germline CDR1 and CDR2: DFQATT and SNEGSKA (reference sequence). This CDR3 region has 13 residues. After removal of 6 bases from V and 7 bases from J, the junction contained 9 bases not matched to a gene. The CDR3 DNA follows: TGCAGTGCCCATACGCCGGGACTAAATGAGCAGTTCTTC. It specifies CSAHTPGLNEQFF.

The sample holds many counts of this clonotype. The V gene is TRBV27, the J gene TRBJ2-3; 11 bases map to TRBD2. The CDR3 length is 17 residues. Germline V gene lookup returns CDR1 MNHEY and CDR2 SMNVEV (reference sequence). V dropped 5 bases and J dropped 0; count of bases not matched to a gene: 7. CDR3 protein: CASSPTSGTTSTDTQYF. CDR3 DNA: TGTGCCAGCAGTCCGACTAGCGGGACGACTAGCACAGATACGCAGTATTTT.

This clonotype was detected a few times. The chain joins TRBV6-5 to TRBJ2-5, with D perhaps matching TRBD1 or TRBD2 (5 bases each). V was trimmed by 7 bases and J by 5 bases, leaving 20 bases between them. This CDR3 is built from 15 residues. Germline values: CDR1 MNHEY, CDR2 SVGAGI. CDR3 in DNA: TGTGCCAGCACCGAAACAGGAGTCCGAGGGGAGACCCAGTACTTC. Protein sequence: CASTETGVRGETQYF.